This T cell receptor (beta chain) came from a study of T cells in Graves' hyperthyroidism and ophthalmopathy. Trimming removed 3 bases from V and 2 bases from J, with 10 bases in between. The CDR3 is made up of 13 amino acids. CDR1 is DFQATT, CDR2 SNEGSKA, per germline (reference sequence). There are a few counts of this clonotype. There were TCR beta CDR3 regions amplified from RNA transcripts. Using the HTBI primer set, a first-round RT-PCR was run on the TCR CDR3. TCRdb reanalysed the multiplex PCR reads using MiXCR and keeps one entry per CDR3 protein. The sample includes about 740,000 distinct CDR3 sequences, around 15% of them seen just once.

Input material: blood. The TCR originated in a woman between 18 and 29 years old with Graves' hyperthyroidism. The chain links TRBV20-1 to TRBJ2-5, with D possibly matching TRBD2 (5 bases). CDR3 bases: TGCAGTGCTAGTTTAGCGCTTCAAGAGACCCAGTACTTC. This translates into CSASLALQETQYF.